The rows below give T cell receptor beta chains drawn from one sample of a study of regulatory T cells in long-lasting Graves disease. TCRdb re-called the multiplex PCR reads with MiXCR, one entry per CDR3 protein. The sample has some 500,000 distinct CDR3 sequences, around an eighth seen once. Another study also made use of these data, one on T cells in Graves' hyperthyroidism and ophthalmopathy.

Sequenced material: peripheral blood mononuclear cells (PBMCs), taken at new diagnosis, from a patient treated with antithyroid drugs. Receptors were obtained from a man aged 25 to 45 with Graves disease. Both conserved end residues are part of each CDR3. A D gene is named only where the DNA matches it firmly. Only part of the rows carry a size: once, few, many, or a class if the clone is expanded.

TRBD2,TRBJ2-2,few,TRBV4-2,CASSQDPGLAGGSGELFF,TGTGCCAGCAGCCAAGATCCGGGACTAGCGGGAGGCAGCGGGGAGCTGTTTTTT
NA,TRBJ2-1,NA,TRBV27,CAGFLGCSYNEQFF,TGTGCCGGATTCCTCGGTTGCTCCTACAATGAGCAGTTCTTC
TRBD2,TRBJ2-7,NA,TRBV7-3,CASSLNPGGGESYEQYF,TGTGCCAGCAGCTTAAATCCGGGAGGGGGAGAGTCCTACGAGCAGTACTTC
NA,TRBJ1-4,NA,TRBV9,CATGSGISTDEKLFF,TGTGCCACCGGCTCAGGCATCTCAACTGATGAAAAACTGTTTTTT
NA,TRBJ2-3,few,TRBV27,CASSFVASDGSGTDTQYF,TGTGCCAGCAGTTTTGTTGCTAGCGATGGCTCTGGCACAGATACGCAGTATTTT
TRBD2,TRBJ2-1,NA,TRBV18,CASSPPWTSNEQFF,TGTGCCAGCTCACCACCCTGGACTAGCAATGAGCAGTTCTTC
TRBD2,TRBJ2-3,few,TRBV27,CASGGMAGVEGTDTQYF,TGTGCCAGCGGGGGGATGGCGGGAGTTGAGGGCACAGATACGCAGTATTTT
TRBD2,TRBJ2-3,few,TRBV20-1,CSARPAGADTQYF,TGCAGTGCTAGACCAGCGGGAGCCGATACGCAGTATTTT
NA,TRBJ2-5,few,TRBV30,CAWNRGVAAETQYF,TGTGCCTGGAACAGAGGAGTAGCGGCAGAGACCCAGTACTTC
TRBD1,TRBJ2-7,many,TRBV7-3,CASSPTGTATYEQYF,TGTGCCAGCAGTCCCACCGGGACAGCCACCTACGAGCAGTACTTC
TRBD1,TRBJ1-1,many,TRBV29-1,CSVVRGLAEAFF,TGCAGCGTTGTCAGGGGGCTTGCTGAAGCTTTCTTT
TRBD2,TRBJ2-7,few,TRBV12-3/TRBV12-4,CASSQAASGNIYEQYF,TGTGCCAGCAGCCAAGCGGCTAGCGGTAATATCTACGAGCAGTACTTC
TRBD2,TRBJ2-5,NA,TRBV25-1,CVSSGGWREGHPETQYF,TGTGTCAGCAGTGGGGGGTGGCGGGAGGGCCACCCAGAGACCCAGTACTTC
TRBD2,TRBJ2-5,many,TRBV14,CASSQGLAGTETQYF,TGTGCCAGCAGCCAGGGACTAGCGGGAACAGAGACCCAGTACTTC
TRBD2,TRBJ2-3,few,TRBV5-1,CASSLSSGKHTDTQYF,TGCGCCAGCAGCTTGAGTAGCGGGAAACACACAGATACGCAGTATTTT
NA,TRBJ1-1,many,TRBV29-1,CSVDGGIPNTEAFF,TGCAGCGTTGATGGGGGGATCCCGAACACTGAAGCTTTCTTT